This TCR beta chain was profiled in a study of radiotherapy plus CTLA-4 blockade in lung cancer. Libraries were prepared by immunoSEQ multiplex PCR; TCRdb keeps only in-frame clonotypes and omits some of them. The sample records about 68,000 clones, roughly 78% being singletons. Trimming at V came to 8 bases and at J to 8 bases, leaving 6 bases not matched to a gene. There are 12 residues in the CDR3. Germline CDR1 reads SGHVS; CDR2 reads FQNEAQ. The source was peripheral blood, collected from a patient treated with radiotherapy plus ipilimumab. This receptor was obtained from a human donor with non-small cell lung cancer who had a complete response to radiotherapy plus ipilimumab. The J gene is TRBJ1-3, the V gene TRBV7-8; 7 bases agree with TRBD1. CDR3 bases: TGTGCCAGCCAGACAGGGTTGGACACCATATATTTT. The encoded protein is CASQTGLDTIYF.